This T cell receptor beta chain stems from a study of blood T cell repertoires in COVID-19 (TCRdb year 2020). About the study as a whole: Samples covering the acute and convalescent phases of COVID-19 were provided by collaborators in the United States, Italy and Spain. The material from the prospective study consisted of cDNA or gDNA derived from T cells, B-cell-depleted T cells, or PBMCs. The dataset comprised deeply sampled blood TCRbeta repertoires from subjects exposed to, actively infected with, or recovered from COVID-19. The repertoires were released in a freely available public database meant as a resource for research on the immune response to SARS-CoV-2. The samples were drawn from the first 160 participants of the ongoing ImmuneRACE study and from about 1,200 subjects provided by 6 global collaborators. A de-identified subject ID, COVID-19 status, age in years and sex were almost always included in the sample metadata. Where available, HLA class I and class II types were obtained from metadata supplied by the sample provider rather than from assay-based typing.

Here is what the overall study found, with its caveats: Clinical and demographic metadata were provided uncurated, with the amount varying by source and participant.

Participants in the prospective study were aged roughly 18 to 100 years, lived in under 30 United States geographic areas, and enrolled through a virtual design. Cohort assignment in the prospective study relied on participant-reported clinical history from a screening survey and a study questionnaire. Each participant in the prospective study had whole blood, serum and a nasopharyngeal or oropharyngeal swab collected by mobile phlebotomists. Over an approximately 2-month period, participants in the prospective study had the option of providing additional blood draws and questionnaires. Blood samples from the prospective study were shipped frozen or at room temperature prior to DNA extraction. TCRbeta CDR3 regions were amplified from genomic DNA by means of the immunoSEQ Assay, a bias-controlled multiplex PCR. The study's processing was this. Within the assay, amplification of reference gene primers was used to estimate how many nucleated cells each sample contained. Sequence reads were collapsed and filtered to measure the absolute abundance of every unique TCRbeta CDR3 rearrangement. For each sample, productive Simpson clonality was calculated as the square root of Simpson's diversity index over productive rearrangements. TCRdb took this table from immuneACCESS and kept in-frame rearrangements with V and J called. Such tables lack part of the clones; where checked against another copy, unresolved V genes explain under half of the gap, and the rest is unexplained. From that table come the V and J calls and clone size; the DNA was used to work out D and trimming. In this sample the table shows under 250,000 clones, over 75% of which occur a single time. Of the sample, approximately 4.6% falls within the top ten clones.

As for this clone: Which antigen it targets is not known. Base-call qualities are not available, and no considerably larger clone is one nucleotide away.

The junction shows trimming of 0 bases on V and 6 bases on J, plus 6 bases between the germline ends. Reading the germline V gene gives CDR1 LGHNA and CDR2 YNFKEQ. There are 12 amino acids in the CDR3, from cysteine to phenylalanine inclusive. Only the CDR3 region is kept as DNA, spanning 36 bases read in frame from base 1. The sequence is built from TRBV4-2 and TRBJ2-7; a confident D gene designation cannot be given. Source material: PBMCs or T cells enriched from blood (not recorded which). The sequence came from a man in his thirties or forties with acute COVID-19. The bases are TGTGCCAGCAGCCAAGAGAGGTCCGAGCAGTACTTC. Its protein is CASSQERSEQYF.